The clone carrying this T cell receptor beta chain occurred many times. These data originate in a study of Graves' ophthalmopathy and Graves' hyperthyroidism. RNA served as the template for amplifying TCR beta CDR3 regions. HTBI primers were used in a first-round RT-PCR, which preceded a second-round multiplex PCR. TCRdb recomputed calls from the multiplex PCR reads with MiXCR, one row per CDR3 protein. The sample lists roughly 700,000 distinct CDR3 sequences; 40% were seen once. Trimming cost V 6 bases and J 0 bases, with 11 bases left between them. CDR1 is SQVTM, CDR2 ANQGSEA, per germline. The CDR3 covers 13 residues.

The sequence was obtained from an adult man with Graves' ophthalmopathy. Material for sequencing was peripheral blood. The rearrangement joins TRBV29-1 to TRBJ1-2, with D tentatively TRBD1 (5 bases). The CDR3 here is CSVTGGTNYGYTF. The CDR3 DNA reads TGCAGCGTCACCGGGGGAACTAACTATGGCTACACCTTC.